The 15 T cell receptor beta chains presented below share a single source sample, sequenced in a study of shared clonotypes between healthy human individuals. TCRdb's copy holds only in-frame clones and misses some; the assay was immunoSEQ multiplex PCR. The table has about a million clones, around 77% seen once; the top ten hold about 0.89%. Sequences were obtained from memory CD4+ T cells from PBMCs. The subset is: CD45RA-negative fraction. Receptor source: a man aged 18 to 30 in good health. Some clones in this sample may be carry-over from other donors' samples.

The V gene is TRBV18, the J gene TRBJ2-7; 14 bases map to TRBD2. V shed 3 bases, J shed 6 bases, and the junction held 4 bases outside the gene matches. The CDR3 loop spans 15 amino acids. Germline-derived CDR1 and CDR2 are KGHSH and LQKENI. Written as DNA, the CDR3 is TGTGCCAGCTCACCCGCGGGACTAGCGGGAGCCGAGCAGTACTTC. Its protein is CASSPAGLAGAEQYF.

The rearrangement joins TRBV4-1 to TRBJ2-1, with 7 bases that match TRBD2. Trimming at V came to 1 base and at J to 1 base, leaving 1 base not matched to a gene. The CDR3 is 15 amino acids. Per the germline V gene, CDR1 is MGHRA and CDR2 is YSYEKL. The DNA of the CDR3 is TGCGCCAGCAGCCAAGCGGGACTATCCTACAATGAGCAGTTCTTC. Translating it yields CASSQAGLSYNEQFF.

This clone occurred many times. The V call is TRBV2, the J call TRBJ1-5; weak D call: TRBD1 (6 bases). Germline V gene sequence: CDR1 SNHLY, CDR2 FYNNEI. CDR3 length: 14 residues. Trimming shortened V by 4 bases and J by 5 bases, and 12 bases separated the two germline ends. The CDR3 sequence is CASSVQGSHQPQHF. The CDR3, as DNA: TGTGCCAGCAGTGTACAGGGATCCCATCAGCCCCAGCATTTT.

V and J are TRBV9 and TRBJ2-1; TRBD1 is a possible D gene (5 bases). CDR1 and CDR2 from the germline V gene are SGDLS and YYNGEE. The V end was cut by 0 bases, the J end by 9 bases, with 13 bases between. The CDR3 loop spans 14 amino acids. As DNA, the CDR3 is TGTGCCAGCAGCGTAGACCACAGGAAGGGTGAGCAGTTCTTC. Amino acids: CASSVDHRKGEQFF.

The rearrangement links TRBV28 to TRBJ1-1; tentative D call: TRBD1 (5 bases). The germline V gene encodes CDR1 MDHEN and CDR2 SYDVKM. This CDR3 contains 13 residues. V shed 8 bases and J shed 3 bases, with 13 bases lying between them. The CDR3 DNA is TGTGCCAGCCTCTCGGGGGGTTACACTGAAGCTTTCTTT. It is translated as CASLSGGYTEAFF.

The chain recombines TRBV6-1 with TRBJ2-7; D is ambiguous. Trimming cost V 4 bases and J 2 bases, with 12 bases left between them. The CDR3 length is 14 residues. CDR1 MNHNS and CDR2 SASEGT come from the germline V gene. The CDR3 DNA reads TGTGCCAGCAGTGGCGGAATCAGGCCCTACGAGCAGTACTTC. Its protein is CASSGGIRPYEQYF.

A few counts support this clone. The chain combines TRBV19 with TRBJ2-5; the D is unclear. The V and J ends lost 7 bases and 3 bases respectively, with 6 bases between them. Per the germline V gene, CDR1 is LNHDA and CDR2 is SQIVND (reference sequence). This CDR3 contains 11 residues. The CDR3 here is CASKAEETQYF. CDR3 DNA sequence: TGTGCCAGTAAGGCGGAAGAGACCCAGTACTTC.

This clone was observed a few times. V and J are TRBV7-8 and TRBJ2-1, with 10 positions matching TRBD2. V was pared by 5 bases and J by 7 bases, with 14 bases of the junction left unmatched. Germline V CDR1 and CDR2: SGHVS, FQNEAQ. The CDR3 contains 17 residues. The CDR3 here is CASSGSGRGFLNNEQFF. In DNA form, the CDR3 reads TGTGCCAGCAGCGGCAGCGGGAGGGGGTTCCTAAATAATGAGCAGTTCTTC.

The rearrangement links TRBV28 to TRBJ1-2, with unresolved D. CDR1 MDHEN and CDR2 SYDVKM come from the germline V gene. This CDR3 spans 15 amino acids. V shed 3 bases and J shed 6 bases, with 17 bases lying between them. CDR3 DNA sequence: TGTGCCAGCAGTTTCTCGGGCCCCAGTCAGGATGGCTACACCTTC. Protein sequence: CASSFSGPSQDGYTF.

In DNA form, the CDR3 reads TGCGCCAGCAGCCAAAAACTAGCGGGAGTCTCCTACGAGCAGTACTTC. Protein sequence: CASSQKLAGVSYEQYF. This rearrangement joins TRBV4-3 to TRBJ2-7; 11 nucleotides line up with TRBD2. Germline CDR1 reads LGHNA; CDR2 reads YSLEER. Losses at the gene ends were 2 bases for V and 0 bases for J; bases not matched to a gene: 3. This CDR3 is 16 amino acids long.

This clone was seen just once. CDR3 sequence: CASSYSAGGSDEQYF. The CDR3 nucleotides read TGTGCCAGCAGTTACTCTGCGGGAGGTTCGGACGAGCAGTACTTC. The chain is built from TRBV6-6 and TRBJ2-7, with 8 bases aligning to TRBD2. With V trimmed by 0 bases and J by 5 bases, 6 bases remained unmatched. The CDR3 contains 15 residues. The germline V gene has CDR1 MNHNY and CDR2 SVGAGI (reference sequence).

The chain carries TRBV2 and TRBJ2-5; no clear D. Trimming cost V 8 bases and J 2 bases, with 3 bases left between them. CDR3 size: 10 residues. The germline CDR1 and CDR2 sequences are SNHLY and FYNNEI. DNA of the CDR3: TGTGCCAGCCAACAAGAGACCCAGTACTTC. This gives the protein CASQQETQYF.

The chain couples TRBV10-2 to TRBJ2-3; D may be TRBD1 (6 bases). This CDR3 spans 13 amino acids. From germline, CDR1 is WSHSY and CDR2 SAAADI. V was pared by 2 bases and J by 8 bases, with 11 bases between. CDR3 sequence (DNA): TGCGCCAGCAGTGAGATCCAAGGGGGTACGCAGTATTTT. Translating it yields CASSEIQGGTQYF.

The J gene is TRBJ2-2, the V gene TRBV7-9; TRBD1 might be the D (5 bases). V gave up 5 bases and J gave up 3 bases, with 19 bases separating them. Per germline, CDR1 SEHNR and CDR2 FQNEAQ (reference sequence). This CDR3 comprises 17 residues. The CDR3 is CASSPRAGAGDTGELFF. In DNA, the CDR3 is TGTGCCAGCAGCCCCCGTGCTGGGGCTGGGGACACCGGGGAGCTGTTTTTT.

This clone appeared a few times. The chain links TRBV28 to TRBJ1-3; D may be TRBD1 (5 bases). The CDR3 is 15 amino acids. Trimming stripped 8 bases from V and 0 bases from J, with 14 bases between. Germline V gene data show CDR1 as MDHEN and CDR2 as SYDVKM. The CDR3 here is CASSGTPHSGNTIYF. CDR3 bases: TGTGCCAGCTCCGGGACGCCGCACTCTGGAAACACCATATATTTT.